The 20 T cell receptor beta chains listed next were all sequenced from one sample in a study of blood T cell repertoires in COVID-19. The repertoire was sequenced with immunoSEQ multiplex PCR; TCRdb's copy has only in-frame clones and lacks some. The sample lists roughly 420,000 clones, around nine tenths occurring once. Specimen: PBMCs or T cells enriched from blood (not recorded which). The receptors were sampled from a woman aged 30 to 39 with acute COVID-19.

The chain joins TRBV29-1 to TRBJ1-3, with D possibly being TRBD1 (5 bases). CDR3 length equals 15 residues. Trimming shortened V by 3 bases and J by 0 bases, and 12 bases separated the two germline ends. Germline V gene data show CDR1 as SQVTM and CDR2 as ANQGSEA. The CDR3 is CSVDLGRPSGNTIYF. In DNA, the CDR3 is TGCAGCGTTGACCTGGGGCGGCCCTCTGGAAACACCATATATTTT.

The CDR3 DNA reads as TGCGCCAGCAGCCGAGAGACAGGTTACGAGCAGTACTTC. Amino acid sequence: CASSRETGYEQYF. This chain connects TRBV4-1 to TRBJ2-7, with D tentatively TRBD1 (6 bases). Between the trimmed V and J ends, which lost 4 bases and 4 bases, there was a span of 11 bases. The CDR3 contains 13 residues. Germline values: CDR1 MGHRA, CDR2 YSYEKL.

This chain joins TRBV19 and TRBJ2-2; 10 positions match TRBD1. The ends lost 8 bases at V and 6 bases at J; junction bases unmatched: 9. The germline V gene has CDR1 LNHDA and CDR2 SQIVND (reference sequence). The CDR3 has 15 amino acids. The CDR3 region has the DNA TGTGCCAGTCGGAGAGCCGGGACAGGGGCCGGGGAGCTGTTTTTT. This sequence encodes CASRRAGTGAGELFF.

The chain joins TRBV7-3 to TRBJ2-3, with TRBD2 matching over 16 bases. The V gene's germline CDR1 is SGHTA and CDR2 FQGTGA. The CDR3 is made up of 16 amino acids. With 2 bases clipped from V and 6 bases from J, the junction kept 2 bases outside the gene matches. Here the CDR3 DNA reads TGTGCCAGCAGCTTAGGGACTAGCGGGGGGGCCGATACGCAGTATTTT. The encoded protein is CASSLGTSGGADTQYF. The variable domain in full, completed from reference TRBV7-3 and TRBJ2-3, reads GAGVSQTPSNKVTEKGKYVELRCDPISGHTALYWYRQSLGQGPEFLIYFQGTGAADDSGLPNDRFFAVRPEGSVSTLKIQRTERGDSAVYLCASSLGTSGGADTQYFGPGTRLTVL.

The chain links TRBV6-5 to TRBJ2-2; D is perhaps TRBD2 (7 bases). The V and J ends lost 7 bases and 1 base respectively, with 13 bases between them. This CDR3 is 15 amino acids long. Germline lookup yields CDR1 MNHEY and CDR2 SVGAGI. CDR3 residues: CASKGGGVNTGELFF. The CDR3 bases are TGTGCCAGCAAGGGAGGGGGGGTGAACACCGGGGAGCTGTTTTTT.

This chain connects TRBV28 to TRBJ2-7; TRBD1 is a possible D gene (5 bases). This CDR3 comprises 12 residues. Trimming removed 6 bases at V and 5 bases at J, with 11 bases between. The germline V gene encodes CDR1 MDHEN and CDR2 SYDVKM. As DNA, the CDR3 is TGTGCCAGCAGACAGGACATCCACGAGCAGTACTTC. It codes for CASRQDIHEQYF. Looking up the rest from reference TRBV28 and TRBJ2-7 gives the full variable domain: DVKVTQSSRYLVKRTGEKVFLECVQDMDHENMFWYRQDPGLGLRLIYFSYDVKMKEKGDIPEGYSVSREKKERFSLILESASTNQTSMYLCASRQDIHEQYFGPGTRLTVT.

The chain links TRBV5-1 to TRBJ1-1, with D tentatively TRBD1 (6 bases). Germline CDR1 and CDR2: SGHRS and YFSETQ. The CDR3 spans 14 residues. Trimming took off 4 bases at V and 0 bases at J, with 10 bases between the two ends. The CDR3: CASSGTGLNTEAFF. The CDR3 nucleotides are TGCGCCAGCAGCGGCACAGGGCTGAACACTGAAGCTTTCTTT.

The CDR3 here is CAWSSQGSNYGYTF. In DNA form, the CDR3 reads TGTGCCTGGAGTTCACAGGGCTCTAACTATGGCTACACCTTC. The V and J genes are TRBV30 and TRBJ1-2; TRBD1 is a possible D gene (6 bases). The CDR3 totals 14 residues. CDR1 and CDR2 (germline): GTSNPN, SVGIG (reference sequence). Trimming pared 2 bases from V and 0 bases from J, leaving 10 bases between.

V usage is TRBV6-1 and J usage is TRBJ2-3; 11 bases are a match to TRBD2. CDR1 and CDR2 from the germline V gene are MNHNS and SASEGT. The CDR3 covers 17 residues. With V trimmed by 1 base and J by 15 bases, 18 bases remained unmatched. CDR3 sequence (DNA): TGTGCCAGCAGTGAAGGGAGGGGTAGCGGGGGGGCCTCCCACACTTATTTT. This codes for CASSEGRGSGGASHTYF.

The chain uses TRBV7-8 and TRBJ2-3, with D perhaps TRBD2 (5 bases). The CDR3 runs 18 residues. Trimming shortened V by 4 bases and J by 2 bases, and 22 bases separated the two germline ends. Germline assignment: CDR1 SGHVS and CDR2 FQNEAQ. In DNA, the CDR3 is TGTGCCAGCAGCTACACTCCGGAGGAGCACGAGACCACAGATACGCAGTATTTT. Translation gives CASSYTPEEHETTDTQYF.

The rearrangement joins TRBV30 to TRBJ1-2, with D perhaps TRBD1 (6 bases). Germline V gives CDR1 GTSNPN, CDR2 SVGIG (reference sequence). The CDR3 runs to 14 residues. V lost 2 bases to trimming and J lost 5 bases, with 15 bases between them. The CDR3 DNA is TGTGCCTGGAGTCCCCGTCAGGGGCGATATGGCTACACCTTC. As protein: CAWSPRQGRYGYTF. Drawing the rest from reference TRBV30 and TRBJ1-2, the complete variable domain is SQTIHQWPATLVQPVGSPLSLECTVEGTSNPNLYWYRQAAGRGLQLLFYSVGIGQISSEVPQNLSASRPQDRQFILSSKKLLLSDSGFYLCAWSPRQGRYGYTFGSGTRLTVV.

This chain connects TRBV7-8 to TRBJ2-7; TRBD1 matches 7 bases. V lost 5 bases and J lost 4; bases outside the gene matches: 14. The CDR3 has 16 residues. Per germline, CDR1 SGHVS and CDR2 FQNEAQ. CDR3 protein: CASSINTGTEGYEQYF. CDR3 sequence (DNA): TGTGCCAGCAGCATAAATACCGGGACAGAGGGGTACGAGCAGTACTTC.

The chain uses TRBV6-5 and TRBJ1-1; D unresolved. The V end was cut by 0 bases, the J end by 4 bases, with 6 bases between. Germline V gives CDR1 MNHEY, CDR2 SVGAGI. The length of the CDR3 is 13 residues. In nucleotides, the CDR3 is TGTGCCAGCAGTTACTCGGTGAGCACTGAAGCTTTCTTT. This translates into CASSYSVSTEAFF.

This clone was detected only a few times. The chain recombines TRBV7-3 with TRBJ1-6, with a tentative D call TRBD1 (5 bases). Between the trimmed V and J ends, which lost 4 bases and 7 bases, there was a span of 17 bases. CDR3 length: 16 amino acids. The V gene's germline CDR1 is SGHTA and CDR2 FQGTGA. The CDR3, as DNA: TGTGCCAGCAGCTCCCGGGGGGTTGGGTCGAATTCACCCCTCCACTTT. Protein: CASSSRGVGSNSPLHF.

The CDR3 protein is CASSIERPGLPQHF. As DNA, the CDR3 is TGTGCCAGTAGTATAGAGAGGCCGGGATTGCCCCAGCATTTT. This chain links TRBV19 with TRBJ1-5; D is ambiguous. The CDR3 is made up of 14 amino acids. Germline CDR1 is LNHDA and CDR2 is SQIVND (reference sequence). The V gene lost 0 bases and the J gene lost 9 bases, with 12 bases spanning the gap. Supplemented by reference TRBV19 and TRBJ1-5, the full variable domain reads DGGITQSPKYLFRKEGQNVTLSCEQNLNHDAMYWYRQDPGQGLRLIYYSQIVNDFQKGDIAEGYSVSREKKESFPLTVTSAQKNPTAFYLCASSIERPGLPQHFGDGTRLSIL.

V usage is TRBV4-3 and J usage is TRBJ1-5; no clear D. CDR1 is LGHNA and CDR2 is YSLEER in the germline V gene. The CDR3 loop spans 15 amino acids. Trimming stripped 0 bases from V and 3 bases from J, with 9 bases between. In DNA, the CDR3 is TGCGCCAGCAGCCAAGACAGGAACCCCAATCAGCCCCAGCATTTT. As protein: CASSQDRNPNQPQHF.

CDR3 coding DNA: TGTGCCAGCAGCCCGGGGGGGCGGGAGACCCAGTACTTC. It specifies CASSPGGRETQYF. The chain joins TRBV6-5 to TRBJ2-5, with TRBD2 matching over 8 bases. J gave up 5 bases and V 6 bases, and 5 bases lay outside the gene matches. This CDR3 contains 13 residues. CDR1 and CDR2 (germline): MNHEY, SVGAGI.

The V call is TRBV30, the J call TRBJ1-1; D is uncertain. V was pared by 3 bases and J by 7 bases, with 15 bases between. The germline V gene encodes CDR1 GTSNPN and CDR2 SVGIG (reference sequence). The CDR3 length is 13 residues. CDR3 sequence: CAWSRDTIGEAFF. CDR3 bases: TGTGCCTGGAGCCGAGACACAATCGGTGAAGCTTTCTTT.

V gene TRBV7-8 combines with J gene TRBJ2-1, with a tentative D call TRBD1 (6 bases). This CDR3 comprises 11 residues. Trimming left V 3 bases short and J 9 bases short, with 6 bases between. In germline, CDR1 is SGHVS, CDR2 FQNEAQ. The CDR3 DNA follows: TGTGCCAGCAGCTTGGGGGCTGAGCAGTTCTTC. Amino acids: CASSLGAEQFF.

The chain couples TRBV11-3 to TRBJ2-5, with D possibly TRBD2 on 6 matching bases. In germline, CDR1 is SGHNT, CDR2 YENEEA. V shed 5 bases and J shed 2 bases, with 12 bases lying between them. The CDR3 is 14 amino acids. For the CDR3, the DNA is TGTGCCAGCAGCCTGGACTACGCTCAAGAGACCCAGTACTTC. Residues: CASSLDYAQETQYF.